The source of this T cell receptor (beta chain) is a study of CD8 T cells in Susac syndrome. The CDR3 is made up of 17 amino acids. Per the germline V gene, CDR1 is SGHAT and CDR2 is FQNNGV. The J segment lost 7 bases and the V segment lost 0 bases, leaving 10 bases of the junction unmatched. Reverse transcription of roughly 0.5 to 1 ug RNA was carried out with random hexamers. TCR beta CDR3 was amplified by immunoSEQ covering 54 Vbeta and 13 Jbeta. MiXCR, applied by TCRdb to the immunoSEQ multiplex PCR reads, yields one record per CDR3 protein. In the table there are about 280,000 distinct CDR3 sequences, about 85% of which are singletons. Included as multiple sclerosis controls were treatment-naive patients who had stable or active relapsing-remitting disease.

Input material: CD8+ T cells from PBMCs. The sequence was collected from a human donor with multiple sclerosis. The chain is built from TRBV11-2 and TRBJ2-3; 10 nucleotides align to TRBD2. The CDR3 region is CASSLESLLAGVHTQYF. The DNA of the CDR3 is TGTGCCAGCAGCTTAGAATCTCTCCTAGCGGGAGTCCATACGCAGTATTTT.